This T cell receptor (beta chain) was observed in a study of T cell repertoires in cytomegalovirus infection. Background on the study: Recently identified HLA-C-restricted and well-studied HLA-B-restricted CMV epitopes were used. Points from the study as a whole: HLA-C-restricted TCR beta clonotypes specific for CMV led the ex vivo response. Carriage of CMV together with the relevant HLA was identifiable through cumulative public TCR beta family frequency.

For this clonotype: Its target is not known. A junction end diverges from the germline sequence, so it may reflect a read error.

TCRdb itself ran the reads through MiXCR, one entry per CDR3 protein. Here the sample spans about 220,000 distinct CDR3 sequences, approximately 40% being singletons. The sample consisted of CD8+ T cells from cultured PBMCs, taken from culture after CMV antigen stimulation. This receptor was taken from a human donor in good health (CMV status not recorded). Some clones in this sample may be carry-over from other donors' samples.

The CDR3 reads CSARYPESTYNEQCF. The CDR3 DNA reads TGCAGTGCTCGGTATCCGGAGAGCACCTACAATGAGCAGTGCTTC. The chain uses TRBV20-1 and TRBJ2-1; D remains ambiguous. The germline CDR1 and CDR2 sequences are DFQATT and SNEGSKA (reference sequence). This CDR3 is built from 15 residues.